The next 7 T cell receptor beta chains were all read from a single sample in a study of blood T cell repertoires in COVID-19. Repertoires were generated with immunoSEQ multiplex PCR, while TCRdb's copy carries only in-frame clones and drops some. Among about 320,000 clones listed, about 89% were seen once. The sample consisted of PBMCs or T cells enriched from blood (not recorded which). These receptor sequences come from a man in his 60s who had recovered from COVID-19.

This clone was detected a few times. The chain uses TRBV7-2 and TRBJ2-4, with D uncertain. V was clipped by 8 bases and J by 6 bases, with 20 bases between them. The germline V gene has CDR1 SGHTA and CDR2 FQGNSA. The CDR3 consists of 15 residues. The DNA of the CDR3 is TGTGCCAGCGGTGACGGGTCTTTTCTGGGAAACATTCAGTACTTC. It codes for CASGDGSFLGNIQYF. Full variable domain (outside the CDR3, taken from reference TRBV7-2 and TRBJ2-4): GAGVSQSPSNKVTEKGKDVELRCDPISGHTALYWYRQSLGQGLEFLIYFQGNSAPDKSGLPSDRFSAERTGGSVSTLTIQRTQQEDSAVYLCASGDGSFLGNIQYFGAGTRLSVL.

CDR3 bases: TGCAGCGTTGATCCTAGCGTCCAAGAGACCCAGTACTTC. It specifies CSVDPSVQETQYF. The chain has TRBV29-1 and TRBJ2-5; a weak D match, TRBD2 (6 bases). From germline, CDR1 is SQVTM and CDR2 ANQGSEA. The CDR3 contains 13 residues. V dropped 3 bases and J dropped 1 base, with 9 bases sitting between them.

The rearrangement uses TRBV5-1 and TRBJ2-7; D not certain. The length of the CDR3 is 17 residues. The V end lost 0 bases, the J end lost 3 bases, and 19 bases lay between the germline ends. From germline, CDR1 is SGHRS and CDR2 YFSETQ. The DNA of the CDR3 is TGCGCCAGCAGCTTGGATCTTAGCAGAACCTATGGCTACGAGCAGTACTTC. Translating it yields CASSLDLSRTYGYEQYF.

The chain joins TRBV7-9 to TRBJ1-4; perhaps TRBD1 as D (6 bases). Germline lookup yields CDR1 SEHNR and CDR2 FQNEAQ (reference sequence). This CDR3 comprises 17 residues. The ends were cut back, 5 bases at V and 7 bases at J, with 23 bases in the middle. The CDR3 region has the DNA TGTGCCAGCAGCCCCCCTGGGGTCAGGGGCGCAGGTGAAAAACTGTTTTTT. Its protein product is CASSPPGVRGAGEKLFF.

This rearrangement joins TRBV5-1 to TRBJ2-2; tentatively, D is TRBD2 (6 bases). Trimming stripped 0 bases from V and 5 bases from J, with 23 bases between. Germline V gene data show CDR1 as SGHRS and CDR2 as YFSETQ. The CDR3 spans 19 residues. As DNA, the CDR3 is TGCGCCAGCAGCTTGGCTTCACGCGGTAGCGGAGGTTGGACCGGGGAGCTGTTTTTT. It specifies CASSLASRGSGGWTGELFF.

V and J are TRBV21-1 and TRBJ2-7; TRBD2 is the table's D call and was not checked against the DNA. TRBV21-1 is reported as a pseudogene. This CDR3 has 16 amino acids. CDR3 nucleotides: TGTGCCAGCAGCAGCCCCGGGTTCCGATTCGGCTACGAGCAGTACTTC. Translated, it gives CASSSPGFRFGYEQYF.

This clone has just a few counts. The genes are TRBV12-5 and TRBJ2-3, with 8 bases fitting TRBD2. The CDR3 covers 15 residues. V was pared by 7 bases and J by 5 bases, with 11 bases of the junction left unmatched. CDR1 is LGHNT, CDR2 FRNRAP, per germline. This CDR3 reads CASAFAGGPGDTQYF. The CDR3 nucleotides read TGTGCTAGTGCCTTCGCGGGAGGCCCTGGAGATACGCAGTATTTT.